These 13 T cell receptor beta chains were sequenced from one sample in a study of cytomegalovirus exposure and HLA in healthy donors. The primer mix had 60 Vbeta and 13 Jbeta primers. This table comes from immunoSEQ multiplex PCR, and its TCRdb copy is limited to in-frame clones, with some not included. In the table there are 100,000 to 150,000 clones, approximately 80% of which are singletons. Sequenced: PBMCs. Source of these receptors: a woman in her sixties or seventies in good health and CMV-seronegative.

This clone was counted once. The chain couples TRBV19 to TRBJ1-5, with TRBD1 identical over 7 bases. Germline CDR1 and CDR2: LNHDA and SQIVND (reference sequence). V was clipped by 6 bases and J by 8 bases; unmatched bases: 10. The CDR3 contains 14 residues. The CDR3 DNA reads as TGTGCCAGTAGCCTGACAGGGACTAGTGAGCCCCAGCATTTT. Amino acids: CASSLTGTSEPQHF.

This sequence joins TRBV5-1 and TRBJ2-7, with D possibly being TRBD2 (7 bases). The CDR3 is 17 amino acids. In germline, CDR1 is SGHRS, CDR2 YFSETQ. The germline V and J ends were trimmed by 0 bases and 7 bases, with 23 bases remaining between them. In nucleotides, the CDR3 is TGCGCCAGCAGCTTGGGTGTAATCGGGGGGCCCCTCGTGGAGCAGTACTTC. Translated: CASSLGVIGGPLVEQYF.

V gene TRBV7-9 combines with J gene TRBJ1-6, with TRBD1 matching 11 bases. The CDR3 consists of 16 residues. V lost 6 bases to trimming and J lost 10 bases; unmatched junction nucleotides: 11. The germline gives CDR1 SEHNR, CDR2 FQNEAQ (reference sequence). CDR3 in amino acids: CASRSFGTGGSSPLHF. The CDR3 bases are TGTGCCAGCAGATCCTTCGGGACAGGGGGTAGCTCACCCCTCCACTTT.

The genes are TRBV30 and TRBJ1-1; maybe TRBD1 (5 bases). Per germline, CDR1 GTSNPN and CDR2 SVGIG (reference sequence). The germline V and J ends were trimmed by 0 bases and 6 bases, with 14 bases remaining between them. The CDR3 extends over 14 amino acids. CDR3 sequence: CAWSVGPGRAEAFF. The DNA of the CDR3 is TGTGCCTGGAGTGTAGGTCCAGGGAGGGCTGAAGCTTTCTTT.

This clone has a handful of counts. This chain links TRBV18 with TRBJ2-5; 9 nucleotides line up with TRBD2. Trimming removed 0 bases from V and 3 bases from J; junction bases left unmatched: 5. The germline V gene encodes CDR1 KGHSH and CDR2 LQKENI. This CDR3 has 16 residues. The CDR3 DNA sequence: TGTGCCAGCTCACCACCGCTAGCGGGGACGAAAGAGACCCAGTACTTC. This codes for CASSPPLAGTKETQYF.

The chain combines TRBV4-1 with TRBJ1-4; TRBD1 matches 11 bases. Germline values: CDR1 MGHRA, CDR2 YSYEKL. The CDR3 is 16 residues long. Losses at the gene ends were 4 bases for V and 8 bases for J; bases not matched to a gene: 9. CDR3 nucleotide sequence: TGCGCCAGCAGCCCACATCCCGGGACAGGGGGAGAAAAACTGTTTTTT. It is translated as CASSPHPGTGGEKLFF.

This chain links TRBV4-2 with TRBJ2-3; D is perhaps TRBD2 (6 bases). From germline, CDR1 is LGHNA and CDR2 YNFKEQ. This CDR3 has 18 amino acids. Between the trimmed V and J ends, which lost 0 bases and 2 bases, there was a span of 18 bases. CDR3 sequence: CASSQEGWRGQNTDTQYF. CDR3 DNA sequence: TGTGCCAGCAGCCAAGAAGGATGGCGGGGCCAAAACACAGATACGCAGTATTTT.

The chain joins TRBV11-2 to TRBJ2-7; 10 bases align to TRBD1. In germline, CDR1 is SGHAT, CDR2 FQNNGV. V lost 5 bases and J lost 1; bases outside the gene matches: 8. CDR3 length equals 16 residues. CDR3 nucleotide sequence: TGTGCCAGCAGCGGCAGGACAGGGGGAGAATCCTACGAGCAGTACTTC. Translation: CASSGRTGGESYEQYF.

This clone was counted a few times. CDR3 residues: CAGRQGGTDTQYF. CDR3 nucleotides: TGTGCTGGCCGACAGGGAGGTACAGATACGCAGTATTTT. The chain uses TRBV5-4 and TRBJ2-3; weak D call: TRBD1 (7 bases). Germline-derived CDR1 and CDR2 are SGHNT and YYREEE (reference sequence). The CDR3 contains 13 residues.

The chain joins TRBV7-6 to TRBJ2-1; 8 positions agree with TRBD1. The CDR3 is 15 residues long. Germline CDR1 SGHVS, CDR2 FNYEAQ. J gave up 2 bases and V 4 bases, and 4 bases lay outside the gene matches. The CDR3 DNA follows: TGTGCCAGCAGCTCCGACAGGGGCCCCTACAATGAGCAGTTCTTC. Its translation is CASSSDRGPYNEQFF.

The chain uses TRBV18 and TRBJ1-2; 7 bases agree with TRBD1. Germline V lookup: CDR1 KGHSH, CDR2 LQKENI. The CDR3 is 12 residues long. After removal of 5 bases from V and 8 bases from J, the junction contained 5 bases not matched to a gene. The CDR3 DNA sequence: TGTGCCAGCTCAACAGACAGGGAGGGCTACACCTTC. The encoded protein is CASSTDREGYTF.

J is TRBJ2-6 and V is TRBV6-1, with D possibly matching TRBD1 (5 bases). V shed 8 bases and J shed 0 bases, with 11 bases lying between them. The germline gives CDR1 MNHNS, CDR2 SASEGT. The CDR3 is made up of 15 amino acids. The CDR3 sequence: CASSHQGSGANVLTF. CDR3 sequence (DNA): TGTGCCAGCTCCCATCAGGGCTCTGGGGCCAACGTCCTGACTTTC.

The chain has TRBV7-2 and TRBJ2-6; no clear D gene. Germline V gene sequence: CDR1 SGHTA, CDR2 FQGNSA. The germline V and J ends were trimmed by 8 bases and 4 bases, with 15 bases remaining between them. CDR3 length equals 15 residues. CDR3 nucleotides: TGTGCCAGCTCCTTGCTTGCGGCCGGGGCCAACGTCCTGACTTTC. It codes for CASSLLAAGANVLTF.